This T cell receptor (beta chain) is drawn from a study of T cell responses to AZD1222 COVID-19 vaccine. Across the whole study: Second-dose schedules of about 4 or about 12 weeks were combined. Study results and caveats: When two AZD1222 doses had been given, Spike-specific TCR breadth and depth rose. Epitopes outside B.1.351 and B.1.1.7 mutated regions reportedly drew nearly half of spike TCRs. Vaccine-associated CD4 TCRs ranged over spike, dominating at 160-218 and 743-854.

Data came from immunoSEQ multiplex PCR; TCRdb stores just in-frame clones and leaves some out. The profile shows about 110,000 clones, 86% of them singletons. Per the germline V gene, CDR1 is SGDLS and CDR2 is YYNGEE. The CDR3 contains 16 residues. V dropped 7 bases and J dropped 1 base, with 20 bases sitting between them. A word on this clone: Its antigen is still unknown.

The receptor was derived from an adult in good health. The V call is TRBV9, the J call TRBJ1-2; possibly TRBD1 for D (6 bases). This material consisted of peripheral blood, taken on day 0 of AZD1222 vaccination. The CDR3 spells CASPKCRDTDNYGYTF. DNA of the CDR3: TGTGCCAGCCCCAAGTGTCGGGACACCGATAACTATGGCTACACCTTC.